In its sample, the clone carrying this T cell receptor (beta chain) was seen a few times. Investigators isolated RNA and reverse transcribed it into cDNA to act as the sequencing template. Using immunoSEQ multiplex PCR, the repertoire was profiled, and TCRdb retains in-frame clones only, with some absent. This repertoire shows 100,000 to 150,000 clones, approximately 49% found once; its top ten account for around 19%. The sample is drawn from a study of CD8+ T cells in alopecia areata. V shed 2 bases, J shed 4 bases, and the junction held 0 bases outside the gene matches. Per the germline V gene, CDR1 is MRHNA and CDR2 is SNTAGT. The CDR3 is 16 residues long.

The chain is built from TRBV6-4 and TRBJ2-3; 16 nucleotides agree with TRBD2. The receptor was derived from a human donor with alopecia areata. This sample comprised CD8+ T cells sorted from blood, obtained at week 0. The CDR3 sequence: CASSDGTSGGADTQYF. The CDR3 bases are TGTGCCAGCAGTGACGGGACTAGCGGGGGGGCAGATACGCAGTATTTT.